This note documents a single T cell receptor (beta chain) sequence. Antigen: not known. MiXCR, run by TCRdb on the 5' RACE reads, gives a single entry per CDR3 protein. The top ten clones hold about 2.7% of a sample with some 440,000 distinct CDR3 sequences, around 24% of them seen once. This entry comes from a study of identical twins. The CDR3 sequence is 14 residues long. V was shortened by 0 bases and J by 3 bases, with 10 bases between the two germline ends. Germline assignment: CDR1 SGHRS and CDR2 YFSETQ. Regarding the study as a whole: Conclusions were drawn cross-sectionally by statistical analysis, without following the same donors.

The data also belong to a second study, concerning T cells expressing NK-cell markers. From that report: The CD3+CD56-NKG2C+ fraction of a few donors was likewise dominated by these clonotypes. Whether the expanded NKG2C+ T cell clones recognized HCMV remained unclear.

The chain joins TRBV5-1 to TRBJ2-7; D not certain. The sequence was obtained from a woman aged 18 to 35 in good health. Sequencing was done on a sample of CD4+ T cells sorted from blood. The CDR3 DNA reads TGCGCCAGCAGCTTGGGACAAGATCTCTACGAGCAGTACTTC. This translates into CASSLGQDLYEQYF.